The 10 T cell receptor beta chains listed next were all sequenced from one sample in a study of naive and memory T cell subsets. The study, taken as a whole, reports: Especially in CD8 cells, naive repertoires contained a few larger clonotypes, possibly CD45RA-re-expressing memory cells.

Their recognized antigens are unknown. An equimolar mix of two oligonucleotides served as the beta constant-region primer for TRBC1 and TRBC2. The ligated cDNA underwent four PCR rounds using SP2 and nested alpha and beta constant-region primers. Using its own MiXCR run on the UMI-ligation and nested PCR reads, TCRdb lists one record per CDR3 protein. The table lists over 90,000 distinct CDR3 sequences, about 11% of them singletons. The sequenced sample consisted of naive CD4+ T cells from blood. All receptors derive from a human donor in good health.

This clonotype has a handful of counts. The rearrangement links TRBV6-5 to TRBJ1-1; 7 bases match TRBD1. The CDR3 length is 16 residues. Per germline, CDR1 MNHEY and CDR2 SVGAGI. The trim removed 5 bases at V and 0 bases at J, leaving 9 bases unmatched. CDR3 DNA: TGTGCCAGCAGTAACGACAGGGCCCCCCTGAACACTGAAGCTTTCTTT. Its translation is CASSNDRAPLNTEAFF.

There are a few counts of this clonotype. This chain connects TRBV6-2 or TRBV6-3 to TRBJ2-2, with 7 positions matching TRBD1. The CDR3 runs to 17 residues. Trimming removed 4 bases from V and 0 bases from J; junction bases left unmatched: 8. Looked up from germline, CDR1 is MNHEY and CDR2 is SVGEGT. The CDR3 nucleotides read TGTGCCAGCAGTTCTTTCCCTGGGACAGCGAACACCGGGGAGCTGTTTTTT. Its translation: CASSSFPGTANTGELFF.

This clonotype was picked up a small number of times. The conserved phenylalanine or tryptophan normally closing the CDR3 is absent here, so this likely arose from a read error. The limits of the CDR3 on the DNA are not certain, so only TCRdb's listed CDR3 is given. The chain links TRBV15 to TRBJ2-6; the D call of TRBD1 is as the table states it, not checked on the DNA. The CDR3 sequence runs 12 residues, both termini included. Per germline, CDR1 LNHNV and CDR2 YYDKDF (reference sequence). CDR3 loop: CATSDYRGREIS.

This clonotype was recorded a few times. This sequence joins TRBV12-3 or TRBV12-4 and TRBJ2-3; 7 positions agree with TRBD1. V gave up 3 bases and J gave up 6 bases; unmatched junction bases: 6. This CDR3 is 14 amino acids long. The CDR3 DNA is TGTGCCAGCAGTTTTGACAGGGACCGCGATACGCAGTATTTT. Encoded protein: CASSFDRDRDTQYF.

The chain uses TRBV10-3 and TRBJ2-3, with 8 bases that match TRBD1. The CDR3 length is 17 residues. Losses at the gene ends were 0 bases for V and 2 bases for J; bases not matched to a gene: 7. The germline V gene has CDR1 ENHRY and CDR2 SYGVKD. CDR3: CAISESSRGLVTDTQYF. CDR3 nucleotide sequence: TGTGCCATCAGTGAGTCGAGCAGGGGGCTTGTCACAGATACGCAGTATTTT.

This clonotype was observed a few times. The chain carries TRBV29-1 and TRBJ1-3; TRBD1 is a possible D gene (5 bases). V shed 3 bases and J shed 0 bases, with 12 bases lying between them. CDR3 size: 15 residues. Germline lookup yields CDR1 SQVTM and CDR2 ANQGSEA. The CDR3 loop is CSVEQGRASGNTIYF. The CDR3, as DNA: TGCAGCGTTGAGCAGGGAAGAGCCTCTGGAAACACCATATATTTT.

The rearrangement joins TRBV7-9 to TRBJ1-5, with D perhaps TRBD1 (6 bases). Between the trimmed V and J ends, which lost 4 bases and 3 bases, there was a span of 16 bases. CDR1 SEHNR and CDR2 FQNEAQ come from the germline V gene (reference sequence). This CDR3 has 16 amino acids. CDR3 bases: TGTGCCAGCAGCTCGACTGACAGGATGAACAATCAGCCCCAGCATTTT. The encoded protein is CASSSTDRMNNQPQHF.

This clonotype has ten or more counts. CDR3 protein: CASSRIQGGETQYF. Here the CDR3 DNA reads TGTGCCAGCAGCCGAATTCAGGGAGGTGAGACCCAGTACTTC. The rearrangement joins TRBV7-2 to TRBJ2-5; weak D call: TRBD2 (6 bases). V gave up 5 bases and J gave up 5 bases, with 15 bases separating them. The CDR3 spans 14 residues. Germline CDR1 and CDR2: SGHTA and FQGNSA. Full variable domain (missing parts from reference TRBV7-2 and TRBJ2-5): GAGVSQSPSNKVTEKGKDVELRCDPISGHTALYWYRQSLGQGLEFLIYFQGNSAPDKSGLPSDRFSAERTGGSVSTLTIQRTQQEDSAVYLCASSRIQGGETQYFGPGTRLLVL.

V and J are TRBV5-1 and TRBJ1-3, with unresolved D. The germline CDR1 and CDR2 sequences are SGHRS and YFSETQ. This CDR3 comprises 16 residues. Trimming shortened V by 0 bases and J by 0 bases, and 10 bases separated the two germline ends. CDR3 DNA sequence: TGCGCCAGCAGCTTGGTCCAGGCGACCTCTGGAAACACCATATATTTT. Protein product: CASSLVQATSGNTIYF.

This clonotype was observed a handful of times. The chain has TRBV12-3 or TRBV12-4 and TRBJ1-5, with a possible D match to TRBD1 (5 bases). CDR3 length: 14 residues. Trimming cost V 5 bases and J 3 bases, with 11 bases left between them. DNA for the CDR3: TGTGCCAGCAGTACCCGGGACTTCAATCAGCCCCAGCATTTT. It specifies CASSTRDFNQPQHF.